The 30 T cell receptor beta chains below all came from one sample that was sequenced in a study of shared clonotypes between healthy human individuals. TCRdb keeps only in-frame clones here, not all; method: immunoSEQ multiplex PCR. Of under 1,100,000 clones listed, more than 65% are singletons. The sequenced sample consisted of memory CD4+ T cells sorted from blood. The subset denotes: CD45RA-negative fraction. These receptors originate from a man between 18 and 29 years old in good health.

The sample holds one count of this clone. The rearrangement links TRBV7-2 to TRBJ1-1; a weak D match, TRBD1 (5 bases). CDR3 length: 15 residues. V lost 0 bases and J lost 7, with 15 bases in between. CDR1 and CDR2 (germline): SGHTA, FQGNSA. The CDR3 nucleotides are TGTGCCAGCAGCTTAGCGTTACGGGACCGAAGTGAAGCTTTCTTT. Encoded protein: CASSLALRDRSEAFF. The full variable domain, rest sourced from reference TRBV7-2 and TRBJ1-1, is GAGVSQSPSNKVTEKGKDVELRCDPISGHTALYWYRQSLGQGLEFLIYFQGNSAPDKSGLPSDRFSAERTGGSVSTLTIQRTQQEDSAVYLCASSLALRDRSEAFFGQGTRLTVV.

Comment on this clone: The junction differs from germline at one of its ends, possibly a read error. Different DNA sequences within this sample yield the same CDR3. The chain joins TRBV18 to TRBJ1-1; 9 bases map to TRBD1. The CDR3 runs 15 residues. Germline lookup yields CDR1 KGHSH and CDR2 LQKENI. The chain's CDR3 is CASSPQGAQHTEAFF. The CDR3 coding sequence is TGTGCCAGCTCGCCACAGGGGGCGCAGCACACTGAAGCTTTCTTT.

The chain links TRBV28 to TRBJ2-1; D ambiguous. The V and J ends lost 1 base and 0 bases respectively, with 7 bases between them. The CDR3 loop spans 15 amino acids. The germline V gene encodes CDR1 MDHEN and CDR2 SYDVKM. The CDR3, as DNA: TGTGCCAGCAGTTTATTTAGGTCCTCCTACAATGAGCAGTTCTTC. Its protein is CASSLFRSSYNEQFF.

The rearrangement uses TRBV27 and TRBJ2-7; D not resolved. Trimming removed 3 bases from V and 6 bases from J, with 6 bases in between. The CDR3 extends over 11 amino acids. In germline, CDR1 is MNHEY, CDR2 SMNVEV (reference sequence). The DNA for the CDR3 is TGTGCCAGCAGTTTCGAGTCCGAGCAGTACTTC. Translation: CASSFESEQYF.

The rearrangement uses TRBV19 and TRBJ1-5, with TRBD1 identical over 7 bases. The CDR3 loop spans 19 amino acids. CDR1 and CDR2 from the germline V gene are LNHDA and SQIVND (reference sequence). V gave up 5 bases and J gave up 0 bases; unmatched junction bases: 16. The CDR3 DNA is TGTGCCAGTAGTTCCTTTAGACAGGGCCGCTCCCGTAGCAATCAGCCCCAGCATTTT. Its protein is CASSSFRQGRSRSNQPQHF.

The chain employs TRBV7-8 and TRBJ2-3; the D is unclear. Per the germline V gene, CDR1 is SGHVS and CDR2 is FQNEAQ. This CDR3 region has 16 residues. V dropped 0 bases and J dropped 4 bases, with 14 bases sitting between them. The CDR3 here is CASSLAAPVLADTQYF. CDR3 sequence (DNA): TGTGCCAGCAGCTTAGCAGCCCCTGTTTTGGCAGATACGCAGTATTTT.

The V and J genes are TRBV19 and TRBJ1-5; D is possibly TRBD1 (6 bases). V gave up 4 bases and J gave up 6 bases, with 13 bases separating them. Germline loops: CDR1 LNHDA, CDR2 SQIVND (reference sequence). This CDR3 comprises 14 residues. The CDR3 here is CASSKGGLGQPQHF. DNA for the CDR3: TGTGCCAGTAGTAAAGGGGGGCTAGGTCAGCCCCAGCATTTT.

To note about this clone: Different DNA sequences within this sample yield the same CDR3. This rearrangement joins TRBV11-3 to TRBJ2-3; 7 bases match TRBD2. V gave up 1 base and J gave up 3 bases; unmatched junction bases: 7. The germline CDR1 and CDR2 sequences are SGHNT and YENEEA. This CDR3 contains 16 residues. The CDR3 DNA follows: TGTGCCAGCAGCTTAGGGGGAGCGGGGCGTACAGATACGCAGTATTTT. Protein: CASSLGGAGRTDTQYF.

This clone has a single count. The chain recombines TRBV4-3 with TRBJ1-5; D is undetermined. V lost 0 bases to trimming and J lost 7 bases, with 13 bases between them. Germline CDR1 LGHNA, CDR2 YSLEER. This CDR3 region has 15 residues. The CDR3 sequence: CASSQDPGSGQPQHF. CDR3 nucleotide sequence: TGCGCCAGCAGCCAAGATCCAGGTTCAGGACAGCCCCAGCATTTT.

This clone appeared once. The gene calls are TRBV27 and TRBJ2-7; 8 nucleotides agree with TRBD1. This CDR3 comprises 14 residues. V lost 6 bases and J lost 8; bases outside the gene matches: 12. Germline-derived CDR1 and CDR2 are MNHEY and SMNVEV (reference sequence). The CDR3 spells CASSRGQGAPKQYF. For the CDR3, the DNA is TGTGCCAGCAGCCGTGGGCAGGGGGCCCCTAAGCAGTACTTC.

The rearrangement uses TRBV18 and TRBJ1-1; no clear D. The ends were cut back, 4 bases at V and 1 base at J, with 16 bases in the middle. This CDR3 has 16 amino acids. Per germline, CDR1 KGHSH and CDR2 LQKENI. CDR3 sequence (DNA): TGTGCCAGCTCACTCTCCCGGCAGATTTCGAACACTGAAGCTTTCTTT. It translates to CASSLSRQISNTEAFF.

This chain connects TRBV2 to TRBJ2-3, with D maybe TRBD2 (6 bases). The CDR3 runs 13 residues. The V end lost 5 bases, the J end lost 5 bases, and 11 bases lay between the germline ends. In germline, CDR1 is SNHLY, CDR2 FYNNEI. The CDR3 reads CASSWGVQDTQYF. In DNA, the CDR3 is TGTGCCAGCAGTTGGGGGGTACAAGATACGCAGTATTTT. Looking up the rest from reference TRBV2 and TRBJ2-3 gives the full variable domain: EPEVTQTPSHQVTQMGQEVILRCVPISNHLYFYWYRQILGQKVEFLVSFYNNEISEKSEIFDDQFSVERPDGSNFTLKIRSTKLEDSAMYFCASSWGVQDTQYFGPGTRLTVL.

The V gene is TRBV19, the J gene TRBJ2-5, with 7 bases matching TRBD1. The ends lost 8 bases at V and 5 bases at J; junction bases unmatched: 17. The germline V gene encodes CDR1 LNHDA and CDR2 SQIVND (reference sequence). The CDR3 spans 16 residues. The CDR3 nucleotides are TGTGCCAGTTCGAATGGGGGCCCAGGGGGTATCGAGACCCAGTACTTC. This translates into CASSNGGPGGIETQYF.

V gene TRBV6-5 combines with J gene TRBJ2-3; no definite D call. CDR3 length: 15 residues. Germline V CDR1 and CDR2: MNHEY, SVGAGI. Trimming pared 6 bases from V and 0 bases from J, leaving 13 bases between. CDR3 in DNA: TGTGCCAGCAGCCGTCGGAGTGGAAGCACAGATACGCAGTATTTT. Amino acid sequence: CASSRRSGSTDTQYF.

This clone showed up just a few times. The rearrangement links TRBV7-2 to TRBJ2-7, with 8 bases identical to TRBD2. The CDR3 has 14 residues. Germline V lookup: CDR1 SGHTA, CDR2 FQGNSA. V lost 7 bases and J lost 2; bases outside the gene matches: 7. The CDR3 nucleotides read TGTGCCAGCATCCCTTGGCGGGGGGCCTACGAGCAGTACTTC. Amino acid sequence: CASIPWRGAYEQYF. The entire variable domain, with the rest obtained from reference TRBV7-2 and TRBJ2-7, is as follows: GAGVSQSPSNKVTEKGKDVELRCDPISGHTALYWYRQSLGQGLEFLIYFQGNSAPDKSGLPSDRFSAERTGGSVSTLTIQRTQQEDSAVYLCASIPWRGAYEQYFGPGTRLTVT.

V is TRBV7-9 and J is TRBJ2-1, with TRBD2 identical over 8 bases. The junction had 2 bases not matched to a gene; V was cut back by 4 bases and J by 0 bases. CDR3 length: 15 amino acids. Germline V lookup: CDR1 SEHNR, CDR2 FQNEAQ (reference sequence). The CDR3 sequence: CASSYGTSSYNEQFF. The CDR3 coding sequence is TGTGCCAGCAGCTACGGGACTAGCTCCTACAATGAGCAGTTCTTC.

The chain joins TRBV4-3 to TRBJ1-4, with D tentatively TRBD1 (5 bases). Germline V gene data show CDR1 as LGHNA and CDR2 as YSLEER. The germline V and J ends were trimmed by 4 bases and 0 bases, with 18 bases remaining between them. The CDR3 runs to 18 residues. This CDR3 is CASSRSSLATATNEKLFF. The DNA of the CDR3 is TGCGCCAGCAGCCGCTCCTCCTTAGCGACAGCAACTAATGAAAAACTGTTTTTT.

This clone turned up a few times. The chain employs TRBV9 and TRBJ2-1, with TRBD2 matching over 10 bases. Germline V gene lookup returns CDR1 SGDLS and CDR2 YYNGEE. The V segment lost 0 bases and the J segment 15 bases; nucleotides outside the gene matches: 12. CDR3 size: 15 residues. DNA for the CDR3: TGTGCCAGCAGCGTAGAGGGGAGTGGCGGGACTAGCGTGTTCTTC. As protein: CASSVEGSGGTSVFF.

The count of this clone is one. The chain carries TRBV18 and TRBJ1-1, with TRBD1 identical over 8 bases. There are 16 residues in the CDR3. Germline V gene lookup returns CDR1 KGHSH and CDR2 LQKENI. After removal of 0 bases from V and 4 bases from J, the junction contained 7 bases not matched to a gene. CDR3 loop: CASSPPVQGASTEAFF. The DNA of the CDR3 is TGTGCCAGCTCACCACCGGTCCAGGGGGCAAGCACTGAAGCTTTCTTT.

This clone was detected only a few times. The same CDR3 can be traced to other DNA sequences in this sample. The gene calls are TRBV6-6 and TRBJ2-3, with D possibly matching TRBD2 (5 bases). The length of the CDR3 is 15 residues. Deletions cut 0 bases from V and 0 bases from J, with 7 bases between. The V gene's germline CDR1 is MNHNY and CDR2 SVGAGI (reference sequence). CDR3 nucleotides: TGTGCCAGCAGTTACTCACGGGGAAGCACAGATACGCAGTATTTT. It yields the protein CASSYSRGSTDTQYF.

A remark on this clone: At one of its ends the junction is not consistent with the germline gene, which may arise from a read error. The rearrangement joins TRBV6-1 to TRBJ1-6; D is unclear. The CDR3 is 14 amino acids. The germline gives CDR1 MNHNS, CDR2 SASEGT. The CDR3 here is CAGSLSPLNSPLHF. In DNA, the CDR3 is TGTGCCGGCAGTCTCTCGCCACTTAATTCACCCCTCCACTTT.

The chain has TRBV5-4 and TRBJ1-2; D not resolved. Germline V lookup: CDR1 SGHNT, CDR2 YYREEE (reference sequence). The V and J ends lost 3 bases and 4 bases respectively, with 10 bases between them. This CDR3 is 13 amino acids long. The CDR3 reads CASSSDGIYGYTF. The CDR3 DNA is TGTGCCAGCAGCTCGGACGGGATCTATGGCTACACCTTC.

About this clone itself: This CDR3 is also generated by other DNA sequences in the sample. The CDR3 nucleotides read TGCGCCAGCAGCTTTTTTGGGGGCCAGAACACTGAAGCTTTCTTT. Residues: CASSFFGGQNTEAFF. The rearrangement joins TRBV5-1 to TRBJ1-1; tentative D call: TRBD1 (6 bases). This CDR3 spans 15 amino acids. Germline V gene data show CDR1 as SGHRS and CDR2 as YFSETQ. Trimming shortened V by 2 bases and J by 1 base, and 12 bases separated the two germline ends.

This clone was observed at least ten times. The V call is TRBV5-4, the J call TRBJ2-3, with 8 bases lining up with TRBD2. CDR1 and CDR2 (germline): SGHNT, YYREEE (reference sequence). The CDR3 loop spans 14 amino acids. Germline trimming cut 7 bases from V and 0 bases from J; bases unmatched to any gene: 4. CDR3 loop: CASGGGPSTDTQYF. The DNA of the CDR3 is TGTGCCAGCGGCGGGGGGCCAAGCACAGATACGCAGTATTTT.

A few counts support this clone. The chain links TRBV5-6 to TRBJ2-7; the D call may be TRBD1 or TRBD2 (6 bases each). The ends were cut back, 2 bases at V and 0 bases at J, with 9 bases in the middle. Per germline, CDR1 SGHDT and CDR2 YYEEEE. This CDR3 has 14 amino acids. CDR3 amino acids: CASSFGGASYEQYF. CDR3 DNA sequence: TGTGCCAGCAGCTTCGGGGGCGCCTCCTACGAGCAGTACTTC. The variable domain in full, with the rest retrieved from reference TRBV5-6 and TRBJ2-7, is DAGVTQSPTHLIKTRGQQVTLRCSPKSGHDTVSWYQQALGQGPQFIFQYYEEEERQRGNFPDRFSGHQFPNYSSELNVNALLLGDSALYLCASSFGGASYEQYFGPGTRLTVT.

The DNA of the CDR3 is TGTGCCAGCAGCCTCACTACGACAGGGGCGAAGCCGAATCCTGGAAACACCATATATTTT. Amino acid sequence: CASSLTTTGAKPNPGNTIYF. The chain uses TRBV9 and TRBJ1-3, with TRBD1 matching over 8 bases. CDR1 is SGDLS, CDR2 YYNGEE, per germline. CDR3 length equals 20 residues. The V and J ends lost 4 bases and 2 bases, in that order; junction bases with no gene match: 20.

The rearrangement links TRBV5-1 to TRBJ2-3; weak D call: TRBD1 (6 bases). V was pared by 1 base and J by 3 bases, with 15 bases between. The length of the CDR3 is 16 residues. Per germline, CDR1 SGHRS and CDR2 YFSETQ. DNA for the CDR3: TGCGCCAGCAGCTTGTCGGCAGGGGCGCAAACAGATACGCAGTATTTT. Translation gives CASSLSAGAQTDTQYF.

This chain connects TRBV6-4 to TRBJ1-2; 7 nucleotides align to TRBD1. V shed 4 bases, J shed 2 bases, and the junction held 13 bases outside the gene matches. The CDR3 has 17 residues. Per the germline V gene, CDR1 is MRHNA and CDR2 is SNTAGT. This CDR3 reads CASSGESGTAYNYGYTF. The CDR3 coding sequence is TGTGCCAGCAGTGGCGAATCCGGGACAGCTTACAACTATGGCTACACCTTC.

This clone was observed a handful of times. This chain uses TRBV28 with TRBJ1-2, with no clear D. The length of the CDR3 is 14 residues. V lost 2 bases and J lost 0, with 7 bases in between. CDR1 is MDHEN, CDR2 SYDVKM, per germline. CDR3 in DNA: TGTGCCAGCAGTTTAGAAATGTCTAACTATGGCTACACCTTC. Protein: CASSLEMSNYGYTF.

The chain links TRBV7-6 to TRBJ2-7; possible D gene TRBD2, 6 bases. Germline-derived CDR1 and CDR2 are SGHVS and FNYEAQ. Trimming took off 7 bases at V and 3 bases at J, with 19 bases between the two ends. The CDR3 covers 15 residues. As DNA, the CDR3 is TGTGCCAGCACCCCACTGAGCGGGTCCGGCTACGAGCAGTACTTC. It yields the protein CASTPLSGSGYEQYF.